The 18 T cell receptor beta chains below all came from one sample that was sequenced in a study of post-analysis software for immune sequencing data. General observations from the study: With TRBV5-6, TRBV5-1 and TRBV20-1 included, roughly five TRBV segments were more frequent in patients than in controls.

These receptors have no identified antigens. Every TCR beta cDNA library bore unique molecular identifiers. TCRdb recomputed calls from the PCR reads with MiXCR, one row per CDR3 protein. In the table there are 600,000 to 750,000 distinct CDR3 sequences, roughly three fifths of which are singletons. The sample was blood. The receptors were gathered from a girl aged 2-10 years with multiple sclerosis.

V gene TRBV7-9 combines with J gene TRBJ2-6; D perhaps matches TRBD1 (5 bases). The CDR3 contains 15 residues. Trimming took off 4 bases at V and 0 bases at J, with 7 bases between the two ends. The germline V gene has CDR1 SEHNR and CDR2 FQNEAQ (reference sequence). Written as DNA, the CDR3 is TGTGCCAGCAGCTCGACAGACTCTGGGGCCAACGTCCTGACTTTC. The encoded protein is CASSSTDSGANVLTF.

V gene TRBV11-2 combines with J gene TRBJ2-1; the D gene is possibly TRBD1 (6 bases). Germline CDR1 and CDR2: SGHAT and FQNNGV. This CDR3 has 12 amino acids. The V gene lost 5 bases and the J gene lost 10 bases, with 12 bases spanning the gap. CDR3 sequence (DNA): TGTGCCAGCAGCCGGACAGAGCGAGAGCAGTTCTTC. Protein: CASSRTEREQFF.

The genes are TRBV7-2 and TRBJ1-2; D might be TRBD1 (5 bases). The germline CDR1 and CDR2 sequences are SGHTA and FQGNSA. The CDR3 extends over 15 amino acids. The ends were cut back, 3 bases at V and 4 bases at J, with 15 bases in the middle. The DNA of the CDR3 is TGTGCCAGCAGCTTGGGGCCGACGGGACCCTATGGCTACACCTTC. This translates into CASSLGPTGPYGYTF.

To note about this clonotype: One end of the junction varies from germline; a read error may be responsible. This chain joins TRBV2 and TRBJ2-7; tentatively, D is TRBD1 (6 bases). The length of the CDR3 is 14 residues. Germline V lookup: CDR1 SNHLY, CDR2 FYNNEI. DNA for the CDR3: TGTGCCAGCAGGTGGACAGCCGAGGGGTACGTGCAGTACTTC. This translates into CASRWTAEGYVQYF.

The rearrangement joins TRBV12-3 or TRBV12-4 to TRBJ1-2, with D hard to call. The V gene lost 2 bases and the J gene lost 5 bases, with 9 bases spanning the gap. The CDR3 length is 13 residues. The CDR3 spells CASSLSGQYGYTF. The CDR3 DNA is TGTGCCAGCAGTTTAAGCGGGCAGTATGGCTACACCTTC.

Comments on this clonotype: Germline is not matched at one junction end, which may reflect a read error. The genes are TRBV10-3 and TRBJ1-2; 9 nucleotides line up with TRBD1. CDR3 size: 17 residues. Germline lookup yields CDR1 ENHRY and CDR2 SYGVKD. CDR3 nucleotide sequence: TGTGCCATCAGGCGTGGACAGGGGCGGCCCGCTAACTATGGCCACACCTTC. As protein: CAIRRGQGRPANYGHTF.

The chain couples TRBV29-1 to TRBJ1-4; possibly TRBD1 for D (5 bases). Trimming cost V 6 bases and J 3 bases, with 20 bases left between them. CDR3 length: 16 amino acids. CDR1 is SQVTM and CDR2 is ANQGSEA in the germline V gene. CDR3 protein: CSVVLSRQFANEKLFF. CDR3 nucleotides: TGCAGCGTAGTCCTTTCTCGACAGTTTGCTAATGAAAAACTGTTTTTT.

This clonotype has just one count. This chain joins TRBV5-1 and TRBJ2-3; 8 bases align to TRBD2. This CDR3 region has 15 residues. CDR1 SGHRS and CDR2 YFSETQ come from the germline V gene. The V segment lost 7 bases and the J segment 2 bases; nucleotides outside the gene matches: 9. CDR3 nucleotides: TGCGCCAGCCAGGAGAGCGGGAGTCCCACAGATACGCAGTATTTT. Its protein product is CASQESGSPTDTQYF.

The rearrangement links TRBV4-1 to TRBJ1-5; no clear D gene. Germline V gene lookup returns CDR1 MGHRA and CDR2 YSYEKL. V was trimmed by 1 base and J by 7 bases, leaving 8 bases between them. The CDR3 sequence is 13 residues long. The CDR3 DNA is TGCGCCAGCAGCCAAGTAGTCGGCCAGCCCCAGCATTTT. It encodes CASSQVVGQPQHF.

V usage is TRBV5-1 and J usage is TRBJ2-3, with D perhaps TRBD2 (6 bases). The CDR3 length is 14 residues. Trimming pared 4 bases from V and 4 bases from J, leaving 13 bases between. The germline gives CDR1 SGHRS, CDR2 YFSETQ. The chain's CDR3 is CASSPVTGADTQYF. The CDR3 region has the DNA TGCGCCAGCAGCCCGGTAACGGGGGCAGATACGCAGTATTTT.

With regard to this clonotype: At one boundary the junction diverges from the germline segment, which might be a read error. This sequence joins TRBV10-3 and TRBJ2-3; 7 bases fit TRBD2. From germline, CDR1 is ENHRY and CDR2 SYGVKD. This CDR3 spans 14 amino acids. CDR3 protein: CAISASGGTGTQYF. CDR3 DNA sequence: TGTGCCATCAGTGCTAGCGGAGGCACAGGTACGCAGTATTTT.

This clonotype was recorded only once. This chain links TRBV12-3 or TRBV12-4 with TRBJ2-5; D might be TRBD2 (6 bases). V gave up 4 bases and J gave up 4 bases, with 13 bases separating them. The CDR3 spans 14 residues. The CDR3 nucleotides read TGTGCCAGCAGTTCCGGGATGGGGGGAGAGACCCAGTACTTC. Translated: CASSSGMGGETQYF.

The chain links TRBV7-6 to TRBJ1-1, with a weak D call TRBD1 (5 bases). V lost 5 bases and J 4 bases, leaving 23 bases between the germline ends. The CDR3 sequence is 17 residues long. Germline V gene sequence: CDR1 SGHVS, CDR2 FNYEAQ. CDR3 nucleotide sequence: TGTGCCAGCAGCCGGGACCAGTTCGGGGGGATAATCACTGAAGCTTTCTTT. Translation: CASSRDQFGGIITEAFF.

CDR3 region: CSVVRDGNEQFF. CDR3 in DNA: TGCAGCGTTGTAAGGGACGGGAATGAGCAGTTCTTC. The V gene is TRBV29-1, the J gene TRBJ2-1; D is tentatively TRBD1 or TRBD2 (5 bases each). The CDR3 spans 12 residues. The germline CDR1 and CDR2 sequences are SQVTM and ANQGSEA. Trimming left V 4 bases short and J 7 bases short, with 11 bases between.

V is TRBV12-3 or TRBV12-4 and J is TRBJ1-2, with TRBD1 matching over 11 bases. V gave up 5 bases and J gave up 4 bases; unmatched junction bases: 9. The CDR3 totals 16 residues. The CDR3 loop is CASSGIGTGGPYGYTF. In nucleotides, the CDR3 is TGTGCCAGCAGTGGGATAGGGACAGGGGGGCCCTATGGCTACACCTTC.

The rearrangement links TRBV6-5 to TRBJ2-3; 14 nucleotides line up with TRBD2. Germline CDR1 reads MNHEY; CDR2 reads SVGAGI. V shed 4 bases and J 2 bases; nucleotides not matched to a gene: 8. The CDR3 has 18 amino acids. The CDR3: CASSSTSGGDITTDTQYF. In nucleotides, the CDR3 is TGTGCCAGCAGTTCGACTAGCGGGGGGGACATAACCACAGATACGCAGTATTTT.

This clonotype has just a few counts. The chain combines TRBV2 with TRBJ2-4; D gene ambiguous. CDR3 length equals 12 residues. V dropped 6 bases and J dropped 9 bases, with 12 bases sitting between them. Germline V gene data show CDR1 as SNHLY and CDR2 as FYNNEI. The CDR3 loop is CASRQHMGIQYF. DNA for the CDR3: TGTGCCAGCAGGCAACATATGGGCATTCAGTACTTC.

The chain joins TRBV6-6 to TRBJ2-1, with a tentative D call TRBD1 (6 bases). Trimming shortened V by 4 bases and J by 7 bases, and 17 bases separated the two germline ends. Germline-derived CDR1 and CDR2 are MNHNY and SVGAGI (reference sequence). This CDR3 is built from 15 residues. This CDR3 reads CASSFTSGTKNEQFF. DNA for the CDR3: TGTGCCAGCAGTTTCACATCCGGGACAAAGAATGAGCAGTTCTTC.